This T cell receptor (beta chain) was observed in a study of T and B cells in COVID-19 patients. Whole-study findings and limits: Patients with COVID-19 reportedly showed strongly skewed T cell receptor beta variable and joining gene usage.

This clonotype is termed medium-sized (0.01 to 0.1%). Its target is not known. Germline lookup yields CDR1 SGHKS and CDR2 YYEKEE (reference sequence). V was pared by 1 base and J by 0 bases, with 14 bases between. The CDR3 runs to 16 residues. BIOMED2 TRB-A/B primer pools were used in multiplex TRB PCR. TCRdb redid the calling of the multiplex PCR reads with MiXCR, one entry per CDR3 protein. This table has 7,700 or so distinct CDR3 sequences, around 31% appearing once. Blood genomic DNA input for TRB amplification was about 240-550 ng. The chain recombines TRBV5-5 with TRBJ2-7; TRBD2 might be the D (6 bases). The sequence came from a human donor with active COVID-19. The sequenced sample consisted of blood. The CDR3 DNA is TGTGCCAGCAGCTTGCTCCCGTTCGGGGGCTCCTACGAGCAGTACTTC. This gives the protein CASSLLPFGGSYEQYF. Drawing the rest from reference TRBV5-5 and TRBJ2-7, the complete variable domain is DAGVTQSPTHLIKTRGQQVTLRCSPISGHKSVSWYQQVLGQGPQFIFQYYEKEERGRGNFPDRFSARQFPNYSSELNVNALLLGDSALYLCASSLLPFGGSYEQYFGPGTRLTVT.